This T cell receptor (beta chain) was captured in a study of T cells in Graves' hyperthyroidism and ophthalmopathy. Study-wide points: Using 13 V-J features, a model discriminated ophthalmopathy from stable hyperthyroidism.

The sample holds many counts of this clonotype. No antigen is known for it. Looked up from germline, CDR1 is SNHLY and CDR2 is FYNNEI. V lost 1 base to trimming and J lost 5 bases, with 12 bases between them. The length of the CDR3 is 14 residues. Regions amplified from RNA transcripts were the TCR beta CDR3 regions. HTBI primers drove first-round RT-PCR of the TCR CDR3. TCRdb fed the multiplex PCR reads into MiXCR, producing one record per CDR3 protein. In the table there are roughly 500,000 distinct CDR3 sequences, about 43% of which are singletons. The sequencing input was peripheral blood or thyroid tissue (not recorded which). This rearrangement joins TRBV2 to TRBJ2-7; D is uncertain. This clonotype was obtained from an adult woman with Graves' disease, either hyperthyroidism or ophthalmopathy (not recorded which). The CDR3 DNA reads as TGTGCCAGCAGTGAAGGATTGGTTCGAGACGAGCAGTACTTC. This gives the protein CASSEGLVRDEQYF.